This is a list of T cell receptor beta chains from one sample in a study of Graves' ophthalmopathy and Graves' hyperthyroidism. One entry per CDR3 protein results from TCRdb running MiXCR on the multiplex PCR reads. The data hold around 1.1 million distinct CDR3 sequences, with about 38% observed a single time. Sample: peripheral blood or thyroid tissue (not recorded which). The receptors were sampled from an adult man with Graves' hyperthyroidism. The CDR3 runs from the conserved cysteine through the conserved F or W. The D gene is left open where the match is weak. Size is omitted from some rows. Given values are once, few, many or a class for expanded clones.

length	V	J	size	D	CDR3	DNA
15	TRBV6-2/TRBV6-3	TRBJ1-1	few	NA	CASSYSAREDTEAFF	TGTGCCAGCAGTTACTCGGCCAGGGAGGACACTGAAGCTTTCTTT
18	TRBV20-1	TRBJ1-1	few	NA	CSARDFGAGSGLNTEAFF	TGCAGTGCTAGAGATTTTGGGGCAGGCTCGGGGTTGAACACTGAAGCTTTCTTT
13	TRBV7-9	TRBJ1-6	NA	NA	CASSLMGDSPLHF	TGTGCCAGCAGCTTAATGGGGGATTCACCCCTCCACTTT
13	TRBV20-1	TRBJ2-5	many	NA	CSAIDDSTKTQYF	TGCAGTGCCATCGACGACTCAACCAAGACCCAGTACTTC
14	TRBV7-6	TRBJ2-7	many	NA	CASSLARGGYEQYF	TGTGCCAGCAGCTTAGCGAGGGGGGGTTACGAGCAGTACTTC
15	TRBV7-2	TRBJ2-7	many	NA	CASSSPDRLTYEQYF	TGTGCCAGCAGCTCGCCGGACAGACTTACGTACGAGCAGTACTTC
15	TRBV2	TRBJ2-7	many	NA	CASRLRDFNNYEQYF	TGTGCCAGCCGGCTTAGGGATTTCAACAACTACGAGCAGTACTTC
11	TRBV20-1	TRBJ1-1	NA	NA	CSPKAGAEAFF	TGCAGTCCTAAGGCTGGGGCTGAAGCTTTCTTT
15	TRBV9	TRBJ1-6	many	NA	CASSVGGALSSPLHF	TGTGCCAGCAGCGTAGGAGGGGCGCTTAGTTCACCCCTCCACTTT
10	TRBV29-1	TRBJ1-2	many	NA	CSVGDGQTTF	TGCAGCGTTGGCGACGGACAAACCACCTTC
13	TRBV5-1	TRBJ1-6	NA	NA	CASRPGLDSPLHF	TGCGCCAGCAGACCCGGATTGGATTCACCCCTCCACTTT
14	TRBV28	TRBJ1-4	NA	TRBD1	CASRRTGGREKLFF	TGTGCCAGCAGGCGGACAGGGGGACGAGAAAAACTGTTTTTT
16	TRBV25-1	TRBJ1-2	NA	NA	CASSPPLSTANYGYTF	TGTGCCAGCTCACCACCTCTTTCGACAGCTAACTATGGCTACACCTTC
14	TRBV7-9	TRBJ2-5	many	NA	CASRPGTRQETQYF	TGTGCCAGCAGGCCCGGGACCCGCCAAGAGACCCAGTACTTC
16	TRBV7-9	TRBJ1-6	once	NA	CASSLEAGVWNSPLHF	TGTGCCAGCAGCTTAGAGGCAGGGGTCTGGAATTCACCCCTCCACTTT
15	TRBV10-3	TRBJ2-5	many	TRBD2	CAISDRLAGDETQYF	TGTGCCATCAGTGACCGACTAGCGGGAGATGAGACCCAGTACTTC
14	TRBV30	TRBJ2-7	NA	TRBD1	CAWVGADRAYEQYF	TGTGCCTGGGTAGGAGCGGACAGGGCCTACGAGCAGTACTTC
15	TRBV28	TRBJ2-5	NA	TRBD2	CASSSASGEGETQYF	TGTGCCAGCAGTTCGGCTAGCGGGGAGGGAGAGACCCAGTACTTC
17	TRBV10-3	TRBJ2-3	NA	NA	CAISDFDQGPNTDTQYF	TGTGCCATCAGTGATTTTGACCAGGGCCCTAATACAGATACGCAGTATTTT
15	TRBV12-3/TRBV12-4	TRBJ2-2	NA	NA	CASRPTTPNTGELFF	TGTGCCAGCAGACCAACGACACCGAACACCGGGGAGCTGTTTTTT
15	TRBV9	TRBJ2-7	many	TRBD2	CASSVGRTSSYEQYF	TGTGCCAGCAGCGTAGGTAGGACTAGCTCCTACGAGCAGTACTTC
12	TRBV12-3/TRBV12-4	TRBJ2-7	few	TRBD2	CASGLAGYEQYF	TGTGCCAGCGGACTAGCGGGTTACGAGCAGTACTTC
16	TRBV19	TRBJ1-2	once	TRBD1	CASSFQGQGAGYGYTF	TGTGCCAGCAGCTTTCAGGGACAGGGGGCTGGCTATGGCTACACCTTC
15	TRBV5-1	TRBJ2-2	few	NA	CASCLGHGNTGELFF	TGCGCCAGCTGCCTAGGGCATGGGAACACCGGGGAGCTGTTTTTT
14	TRBV12-3/TRBV12-4	TRBJ1-2	few	TRBD1	CASSTSGTDYGYTF	TGTGCCAGCAGTACTTCCGGGACAGACTATGGCTACACCTTC
13	TRBV5-1	TRBJ2-7	many	NA	CASSWDLLSEQYF	TGCGCCAGCAGCTGGGACCTGCTTAGTGAGCAGTACTTC
14	TRBV6-2/TRBV6-3	TRBJ1-1	few	TRBD1	CASRPDRGDSEAFF	TGTGCCAGCAGACCGGACAGGGGGGACTCTGAAGCTTTCTTT
15	TRBV6-6	TRBJ1-5	many	NA	CASTAYRDNNQPQHF	TGTGCCAGCACCGCCTACCGGGACAACAATCAGCCCCAGCATTTT
14	TRBV6-5	TRBJ1-2	many	TRBD1	CASKPGTAFHGYTF	TGTGCCAGCAAACCCGGGACAGCGTTCCATGGCTACACCTTC
14	TRBV4-1	TRBJ2-2	few	NA	CASSQEGSTGELFF	TGCGCCAGCAGCCAAGAAGGGAGCACCGGGGAGCTGTTTTTT
16	TRBV4-3	TRBJ2-7	many	NA	CASSQGAGTYNAEQYF	TGCGCCAGCAGCCAAGGAGCAGGGACTTACAACGCTGAGCAGTACTTC
16	TRBV9	TRBJ2-3	few	TRBD1	CASGVLGTGGTDTQYF	TGTGCCAGCGGAGTACTTGGGACAGGGGGCACAGATACGCAGTATTTT
19	TRBV20-1	TRBJ1-2	NA	TRBD1	CSASGTGEGQGFGHNGYTF	TGCAGTGCTAGTGGGACAGGGGAGGGCCAAGGCTTTGGCCACAATGGCTACACCTTC
17	TRBV19	TRBJ2-6	NA	TRBD1	CASSIGTGRSGANVLTF	TGTGCCAGTAGTATAGGGACAGGGCGCTCTGGGGCCAACGTCCTGACTTTC
12	TRBV29-1	TRBJ2-7	NA	NA	CSPGSASYEQYF	TGCAGCCCCGGGTCGGCCTCCTACGAGCAGTACTTC
16	TRBV29-1	TRBJ1-1	few	TRBD1	CSVEVLPRDRGPEAFF	TGCAGCGTTGAAGTTCTTCCCCGGGACAGGGGCCCTGAAGCTTTCTTT
14	TRBV12-3/TRBV12-4	TRBJ1-4	many	TRBD1	CASRGTGNSKKLFF	TGTGCCAGCAGGGGGACAGGGAATTCCAAAAAACTGTTTTTT
14	TRBV19	TRBJ2-7	NA	NA	CASSIGQCPVEQYF	TGTGCCAGTAGTATAGGACAGTGCCCCGTCGAGCAGTACTTC
18	TRBV11-2	TRBJ1-1	many	TRBD1	CASRPWPRDRGLVGEAFF	TGTGCCAGCAGACCTTGGCCCCGGGACAGGGGGCTCGTTGGTGAAGCTTTCTTT
21	TRBV10-3	TRBJ2-6	once	NA	CAVGESPAGNRGRSGANVLTF	TGTGCCGTCGGTGAGTCCCCCGCGGGAAACCGGGGGCGATCTGGGGCCAACGTCCTGACTTTC
14	TRBV19	TRBJ2-2	many	TRBD2	CASRDGGGTGELFF	TGTGCCAGTAGGGATGGCGGGGGAACCGGGGAGCTGTTTTTT
14	TRBV6-2/TRBV6-3	TRBJ1-5	NA	NA	CASSYSGRGKPQHF	TGTGCCAGCAGTTACTCGGGCAGAGGCAAGCCCCAGCATTTT
15	TRBV6-5	TRBJ2-7	many	NA	CASSYSLAKAYEQYF	TGTGCCAGCAGTTACTCGCTAGCGAAGGCCTACGAGCAGTACTTC
14	TRBV20-1	TRBJ2-5	NA	TRBD1	CSANTGQAHGTQYF	TGCAGTGCAAATACGGGACAGGCCCACGGGACCCAGTACTTC
15	TRBV10-3	TRBJ2-7	NA	NA	CASSSPGASSYEQYF	TGTGCCAGCAGTTCACCGGGGGCGAGCTCCTACGAGCAGTACTTC
15	TRBV30	TRBJ1-6	many	NA	CAWSVSATPDSPLHF	TGTGCCTGGAGTGTAAGCGCGACACCGGATTCACCCCTCCACTTT
14	TRBV10-3	TRBJ2-7	NA	TRBD1	CASSYWDRTDEQYF	TGTGCCAGCAGTTACTGGGACAGGACGGACGAGCAGTACTTC
15	TRBV6-5	TRBJ2-5	many	NA	CASSYSIWQQETQYF	TGTGCCAGCAGTTACTCGATTTGGCAGCAAGAGACCCAGTACTTC
14	TRBV4-1	TRBJ1-3	NA	NA	CASSGHQSGNTIYF	TGCGCCAGCAGCGGACACCAGTCTGGAAACACCATATATTTT
15	TRBV19	TRBJ1-5	many	NA	CASSIDQGGGQPQHF	TGTGCCAGTAGTATAGACCAGGGCGGAGGGCAGCCCCAGCATTTT
17	TRBV7-2	TRBJ1-4	NA	NA	CASSLGLKRQRNEKLFF	TGTGCCAGCAGCTTAGGCCTCAAGAGGCAGAGAAATGAAAAACTGTTTTTT
18	TRBV11-2	TRBJ2-7	NA	NA	CASSLERVGSREPYEQYF	TGTGCCAGCAGCTTAGAAAGGGTCGGGAGCCGCGAACCCTACGAGCAGTACTTC
13	TRBV2	TRBJ1-1	NA	NA	CASSHRVGTEAFF	TGTGCCAGCAGCCACAGGGTCGGGACTGAAGCTTTCTTT